This T cell receptor beta chain derives from a study of blood T cell repertoires in COVID-19. Study information: Donors in the United States, Italy and Spain gave samples during acute or convalescent COVID-19.

The CDR3 loop spans 16 amino acids. In germline, CDR1 is SGHAT, CDR2 FQNNGV. Trimming took off 2 bases at V and 0 bases at J, with 11 bases between the two ends. Produced via immunoSEQ multiplex PCR; TCRdb's table is partial and in-frame only. The data contain 100,000 to 150,000 clones, over 70% of them singletons. Material for sequencing was peripheral blood. The rearrangement joins TRBV11-2 to TRBJ1-3; D is ambiguous. The sequence was collected from a woman in her forties or fifties with acute or convalescent COVID-19. The CDR3 DNA sequence: TGTGCCAGCAGCTTACGGATTGCGGTCTCTGGAAACACCATATATTTT. Its protein is CASSLRIAVSGNTIYF.